This TCR beta chain emerged from a study of cytomegalovirus exposure and HLA in healthy donors. The PCR made use of 60 Vbeta and 13 Jbeta primers. Data came from immunoSEQ multiplex PCR; TCRdb stores just in-frame clones and leaves some out. Listed are 95,000 to 110,000 clones; around 3.2% falls within the top ten. This clonotype originated in a man aged 40-55 years in good health and CMV-seronegative. The material sequenced was PBMCs.

CDR3 in amino acids: CAWSVGRGTEAFF. The CDR3 DNA is TGTGCCTGGAGTGTCGGGAGAGGCACTGAAGCTTTCTTT. This rearrangement joins TRBV30 to TRBJ1-1, with D hard to call. Germline values: CDR1 GTSNPN, CDR2 SVGIG (reference sequence). V was cut by 0 bases and J by 4 bases, with 9 bases left in between. This CDR3 contains 13 residues.